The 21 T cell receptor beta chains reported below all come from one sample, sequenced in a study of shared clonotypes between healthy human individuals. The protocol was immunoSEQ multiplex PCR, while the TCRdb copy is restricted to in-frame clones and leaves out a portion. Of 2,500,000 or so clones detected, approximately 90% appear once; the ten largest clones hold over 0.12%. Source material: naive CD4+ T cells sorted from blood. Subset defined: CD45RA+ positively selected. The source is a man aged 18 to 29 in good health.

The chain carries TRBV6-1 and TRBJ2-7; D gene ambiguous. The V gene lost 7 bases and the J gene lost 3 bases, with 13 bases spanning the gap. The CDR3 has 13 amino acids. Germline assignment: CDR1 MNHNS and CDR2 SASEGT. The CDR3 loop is CASIGQLGYEQYF. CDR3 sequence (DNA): TGTGCCAGCATCGGTCAACTGGGCTACGAGCAGTACTTC.

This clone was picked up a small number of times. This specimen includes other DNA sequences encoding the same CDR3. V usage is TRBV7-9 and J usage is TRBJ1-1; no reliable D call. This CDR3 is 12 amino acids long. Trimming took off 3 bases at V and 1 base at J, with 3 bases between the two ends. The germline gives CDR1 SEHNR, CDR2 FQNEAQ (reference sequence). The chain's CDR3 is CASSFPNTEAFF. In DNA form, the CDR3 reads TGTGCCAGCAGCTTCCCGAACACTGAAGCTTTCTTT.

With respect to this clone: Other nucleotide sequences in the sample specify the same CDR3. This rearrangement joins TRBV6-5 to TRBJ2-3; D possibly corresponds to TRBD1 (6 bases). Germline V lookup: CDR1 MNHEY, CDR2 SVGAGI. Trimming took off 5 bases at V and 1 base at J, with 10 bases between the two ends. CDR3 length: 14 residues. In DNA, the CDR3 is TGTGCCAGCAGTCGCTCAGGGGGCACAGATACGCAGTATTTT. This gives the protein CASSRSGGTDTQYF.

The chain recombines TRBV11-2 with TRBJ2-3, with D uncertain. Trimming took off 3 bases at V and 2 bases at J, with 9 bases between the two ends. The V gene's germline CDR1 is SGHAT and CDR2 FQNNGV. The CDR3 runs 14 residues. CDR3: CASSLPRATDTQYF. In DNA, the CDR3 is TGTGCCAGCAGCTTGCCCCGAGCCACAGATACGCAGTATTTT. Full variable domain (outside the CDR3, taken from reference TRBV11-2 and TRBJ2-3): EAGVAQSPRYKIIEKRQSVAFWCNPISGHATLYWYQQILGQGPKLLIQFQNNGVVDDSQLPKDRFSAERLKGVDSTLKIQPAKLEDSAVYLCASSLPRATDTQYFGPGTRLTVL.

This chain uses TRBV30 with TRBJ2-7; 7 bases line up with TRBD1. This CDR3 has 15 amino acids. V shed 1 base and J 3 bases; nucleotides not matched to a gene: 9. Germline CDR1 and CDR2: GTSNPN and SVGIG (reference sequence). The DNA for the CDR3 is TGTGCCTGGAGTGCCACGACAGGGATCCACTACGAGCAGTACTTC. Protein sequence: CAWSATTGIHYEQYF.

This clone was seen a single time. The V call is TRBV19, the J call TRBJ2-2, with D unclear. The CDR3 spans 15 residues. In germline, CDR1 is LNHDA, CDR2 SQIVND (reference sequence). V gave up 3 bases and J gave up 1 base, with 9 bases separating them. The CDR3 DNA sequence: TGTGCCAGTAGTATGGGTCAGGAGAACACCGGGGAGCTGTTTTTT. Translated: CASSMGQENTGELFF.

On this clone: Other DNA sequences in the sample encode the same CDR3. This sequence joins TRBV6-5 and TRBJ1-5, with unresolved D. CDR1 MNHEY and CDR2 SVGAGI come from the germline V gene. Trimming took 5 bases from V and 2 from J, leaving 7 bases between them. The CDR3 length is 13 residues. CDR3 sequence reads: CASSPPGNQPQHF. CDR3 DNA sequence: TGTGCCAGCAGTCCCCCGGGCAATCAGCCCCAGCATTTT.

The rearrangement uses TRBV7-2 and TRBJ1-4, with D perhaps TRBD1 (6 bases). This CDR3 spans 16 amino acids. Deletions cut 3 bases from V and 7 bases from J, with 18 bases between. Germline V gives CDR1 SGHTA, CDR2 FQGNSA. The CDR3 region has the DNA TGTGCCAGCAGCTTGCTCGGGCGGGGGGGCGCTGAAAAACTGTTTTTT. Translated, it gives CASSLLGRGGAEKLFF.

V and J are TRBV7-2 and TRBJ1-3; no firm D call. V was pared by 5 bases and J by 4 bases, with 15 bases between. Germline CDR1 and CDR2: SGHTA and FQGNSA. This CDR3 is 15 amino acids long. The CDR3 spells CASSPSGVPGNTIYF. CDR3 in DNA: TGTGCCAGCAGCCCTAGCGGCGTACCGGGAAACACCATATATTTT.

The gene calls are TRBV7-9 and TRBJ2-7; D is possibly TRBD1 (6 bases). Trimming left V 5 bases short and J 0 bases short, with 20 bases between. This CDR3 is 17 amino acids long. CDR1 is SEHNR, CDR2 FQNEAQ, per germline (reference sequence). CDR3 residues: CASSRLQPRGTSYEQYF. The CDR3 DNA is TGTGCCAGCAGCCGCCTCCAACCGAGGGGGACCTCCTACGAGCAGTACTTC.

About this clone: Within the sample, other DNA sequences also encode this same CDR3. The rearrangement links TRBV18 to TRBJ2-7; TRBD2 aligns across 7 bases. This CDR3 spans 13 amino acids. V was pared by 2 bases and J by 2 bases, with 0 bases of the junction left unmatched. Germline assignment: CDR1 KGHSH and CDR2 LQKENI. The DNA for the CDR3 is TGTGCCAGCTCACCAGGGAGGGCCTACGAGCAGTACTTC. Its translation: CASSPGRAYEQYF.

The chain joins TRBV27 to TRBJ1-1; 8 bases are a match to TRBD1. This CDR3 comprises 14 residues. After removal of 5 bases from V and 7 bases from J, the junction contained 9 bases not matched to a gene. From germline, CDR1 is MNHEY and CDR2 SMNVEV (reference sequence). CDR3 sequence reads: CASSTLQGGVEAFF. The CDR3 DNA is TGTGCCAGCAGTACGCTACAGGGGGGGGTTGAAGCTTTCTTT.

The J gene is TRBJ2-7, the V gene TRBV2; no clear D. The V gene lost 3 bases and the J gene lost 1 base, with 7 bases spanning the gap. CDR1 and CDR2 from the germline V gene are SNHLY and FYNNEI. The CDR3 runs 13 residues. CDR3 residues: CASSERTSYEQYF. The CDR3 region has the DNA TGTGCCAGCAGTGAGAGAACATCCTACGAGCAGTACTTC.

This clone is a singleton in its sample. In DNA, the CDR3 is TGTGCCAGTAGTGCACAGGGGAATTTTCAGCCCCAGCATTTT. Protein product: CASSAQGNFQPQHF. V and J are TRBV19 and TRBJ1-5; the match to TRBD1 covers 7 bases. V dropped 5 bases and J dropped 6; count of bases not matched to a gene: 7. Germline CDR1 LNHDA, CDR2 SQIVND (reference sequence). The CDR3 extends over 14 amino acids.

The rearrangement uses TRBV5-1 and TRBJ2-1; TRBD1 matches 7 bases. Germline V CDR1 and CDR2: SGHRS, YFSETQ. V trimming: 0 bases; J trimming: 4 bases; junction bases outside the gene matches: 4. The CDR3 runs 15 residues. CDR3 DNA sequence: TGCGCCAGCAGCTTGGAGGGACAGTTATACAATGAGCAGTTCTTC. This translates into CASSLEGQLYNEQFF. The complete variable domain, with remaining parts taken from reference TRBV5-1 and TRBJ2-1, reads KAGVTQTPRYLIKTRGQQVTLSCSPISGHRSVSWYQQTPGQGLQFLFEYFSETQRNKGNFPGRFSGRQFSNSRSEMNVSTLELGDSALYLCASSLEGQLYNEQFFGPGTRLTVL.

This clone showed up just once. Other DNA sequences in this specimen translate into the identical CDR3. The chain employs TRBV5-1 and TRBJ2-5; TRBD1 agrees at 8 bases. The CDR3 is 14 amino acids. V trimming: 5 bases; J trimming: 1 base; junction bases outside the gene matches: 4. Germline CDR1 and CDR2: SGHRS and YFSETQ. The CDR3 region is CASSLTGGQETQYF. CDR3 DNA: TGCGCCAGCAGTCTTACAGGGGGCCAAGAGACCCAGTACTTC. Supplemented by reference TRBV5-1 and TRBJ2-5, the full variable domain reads KAGVTQTPRYLIKTRGQQVTLSCSPISGHRSVSWYQQTPGQGLQFLFEYFSETQRNKGNFPGRFSGRQFSNSRSEMNVSTLELGDSALYLCASSLTGGQETQYFGPGTRLLVL.

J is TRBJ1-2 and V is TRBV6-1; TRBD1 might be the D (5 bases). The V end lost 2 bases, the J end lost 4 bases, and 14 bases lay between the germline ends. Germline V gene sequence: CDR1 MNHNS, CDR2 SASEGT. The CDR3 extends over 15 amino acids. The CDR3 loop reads CASSESGTVFYGYTF. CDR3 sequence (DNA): TGTGCCAGCAGTGAATCGGGGACGGTTTTCTATGGCTACACCTTC.

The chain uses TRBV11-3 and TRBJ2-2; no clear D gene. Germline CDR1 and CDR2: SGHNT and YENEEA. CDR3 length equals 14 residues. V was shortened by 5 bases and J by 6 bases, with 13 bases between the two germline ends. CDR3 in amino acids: CASSPRARPGELFF. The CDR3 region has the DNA TGTGCCAGCAGCCCCCGGGCCCGGCCCGGGGAGCTGTTTTTT.

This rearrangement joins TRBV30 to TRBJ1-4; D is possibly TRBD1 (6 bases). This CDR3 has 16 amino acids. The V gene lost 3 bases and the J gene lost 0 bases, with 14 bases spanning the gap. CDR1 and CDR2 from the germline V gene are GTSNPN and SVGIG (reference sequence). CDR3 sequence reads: CAWSPLGGTTNEKLFF. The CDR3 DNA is TGTGCCTGGAGCCCCTTAGGGGGAACAACTAATGAAAAACTGTTTTTT.

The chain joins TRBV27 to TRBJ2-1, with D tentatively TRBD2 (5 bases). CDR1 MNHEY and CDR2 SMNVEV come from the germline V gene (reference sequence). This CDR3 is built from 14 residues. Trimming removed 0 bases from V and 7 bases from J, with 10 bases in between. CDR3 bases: TGTGCCAGCAGTTTATCACTAGTCCGGAATGAGCAGTTCTTC. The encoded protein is CASSLSLVRNEQFF.

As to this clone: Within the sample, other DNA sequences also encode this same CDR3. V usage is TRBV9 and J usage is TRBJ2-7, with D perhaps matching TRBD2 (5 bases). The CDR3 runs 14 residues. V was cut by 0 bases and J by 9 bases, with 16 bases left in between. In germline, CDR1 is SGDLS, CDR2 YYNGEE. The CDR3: CASSVGQAEDRQYF. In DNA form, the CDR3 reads TGTGCCAGCAGCGTAGGGCAAGCGGAAGATCGGCAGTACTTC.